The source of this T cell receptor beta chain is a study of cytomegalovirus exposure and HLA in healthy donors. For the study at large: Sequencing of roughly 180 million T cells in an earlier analysis found 100 million to 140 million unique TCR beta sequences.

PCR primers comprised 60 Vbeta and 13 Jbeta primers. Produced via immunoSEQ multiplex PCR; TCRdb's table is partial and in-frame only. The sample lists 120,000 to 150,000 clones, 73% occurring once. The sample comprised PBMCs. The TCR comes from a human donor in good health.

The CDR3 sequence: CSVEDRKREGREQYF. The CDR3 region has the DNA TGCAGCGTTGAAGATCGGAAGCGGGAGGGAAGGGAGCAGTACTTC. J is TRBJ2-7 and V is TRBV29-1; TRBD2 aligns across 10 bases. With 0 bases clipped from V and 7 bases from J, the junction kept 9 bases outside the gene matches. Germline lookup yields CDR1 SQVTM and CDR2 ANQGSEA. The CDR3 is made up of 15 amino acids.